One sample yielded the 13 T cell receptor beta chains listed below, sequenced in a study of regulatory T cells in long-lasting Graves disease. Arm-PCR of CDR3 regions and iRepertoire HTBI primers were the basis on which TCR beta libraries were built. MiXCR, applied by TCRdb to the multiplex PCR reads, yields one record per CDR3 protein. The data hold 530,000 or so distinct CDR3 sequences, with about 13% observed a single time. The time point: newly diagnosed GD, antithyroid drugs for less than 3 months. Extracted PBMC RNA gave rise to the TCR library. These sequences were also reported in another study, on T cells in Graves' hyperthyroidism and ophthalmopathy.

The input for sequencing was peripheral blood mononuclear cells (PBMCs), taken at new diagnosis, from a patient treated with antithyroid drugs. These receptors all come from a man aged 25 to 40 with Graves disease.

This clonotype was counted between two and nine times. The J gene is TRBJ1-2, the V gene TRBV10-3; a possible D gene is TRBD1 (6 bases). CDR3 length: 16 residues. Germline V gene data show CDR1 as ENHRY and CDR2 as SYGVKD. V lost 6 bases and J 1 base, leaving 18 bases between the germline ends. As DNA, the CDR3 is TGTGCCATCAGGGAGGGGGGCCTCGGGGTTAACTATGGCTACACCTTC. Encoded protein: CAIREGGLGVNYGYTF.

This clonotype has just a few counts. This chain connects TRBV19 to TRBJ2-3; 8 nucleotides agree with TRBD1. The V segment lost 3 bases and the J segment 6 bases; nucleotides outside the gene matches: 5. The CDR3 is 14 residues long. The germline V gene has CDR1 LNHDA and CDR2 SQIVND (reference sequence). The CDR3 here is CASSIRTGPDTQYF. CDR3 in DNA: TGTGCCAGTAGTATTCGGACAGGGCCGGATACGCAGTATTTT. The whole variable domain, remainder taken from reference TRBV19 and TRBJ2-3, is DGGITQSPKYLFRKEGQNVTLSCEQNLNHDAMYWYRQDPGQGLRLIYYSQIVNDFQKGDIAEGYSVSREKKESFPLTVTSAQKNPTAFYLCASSIRTGPDTQYFGPGTRLTVL.

A word on this clonotype: A much larger clonotype is one base distant, so this may be a read error. The CDR3 here is CASRSSSGTWEQYF. CDR3 bases: TGTGCCAGCAGAAGCTCAAGCGGGACTTGGGAGCAGTACTTC. The chain uses TRBV6-1 and TRBJ2-7; 7 nucleotides align to TRBD2. The CDR3 consists of 14 residues. Germline assignment: CDR1 MNHNS and CDR2 SASEGT. V shed 6 bases, J shed 7 bases, and the junction held 12 bases outside the gene matches.

On this clonotype: A read error is possible here, since a much larger clone lies one base away. The chain links TRBV7-9 to TRBJ2-7; no clear D gene. V was trimmed by 1 base and J by 5 bases, leaving 15 bases between them. This CDR3 has 15 residues. CDR1 is SEHNR and CDR2 is FQNEAQ in the germline V gene (reference sequence). CDR3 region: CASSLVGLLEHEQYF. For the CDR3, the DNA is TGTGCCAGCAGCTTAGTAGGGTTGCTGGAACACGAGCAGTACTTC.

The chain is built from TRBV10-3 and TRBJ2-2, with TRBD2 matching over 7 bases. Trimming took 2 bases from V and 1 from J; bases not matched to a gene: 1. CDR1 and CDR2 (germline): ENHRY, SYGVKD. This CDR3 spans 15 amino acids. The DNA for the CDR3 is TGTGCCATCAGTGAGGGACTAGAGAACACCGGGGAGCTGTTTTTT. This gives the protein CAISEGLENTGELFF.

This clonotype was detected many times. V usage is TRBV20-1 and J usage is TRBJ2-5; D might be TRBD2 (7 bases). The V gene's germline CDR1 is DFQATT and CDR2 SNEGSKA (reference sequence). The CDR3 spans 14 residues. V dropped 6 bases and J dropped 4 bases, with 18 bases sitting between them. The chain's CDR3 is CSAEGLVQGETQYF. The DNA for the CDR3 is TGCAGTGCGGAAGGACTAGTACAGGGAGAGACCCAGTACTTC.

The chain recombines TRBV18 with TRBJ2-7, with TRBD2 matching over 8 bases. The V and J ends lost 0 bases and 3 bases, in that order; junction bases with no gene match: 7. Germline CDR1 is KGHSH and CDR2 is LQKENI. The CDR3 length is 16 residues. In nucleotides, the CDR3 is TGTGCCAGCTCACCACCGGCCGGGACTAGAAGCTACGAGCAGTACTTC. This codes for CASSPPAGTRSYEQYF. Full variable domain (remainder filled in from reference TRBV18 and TRBJ2-7): NAGVMQNPRHLVRRRGQEARLRCSPMKGHSHVYWYRQLPEEGLKFMVYLQKENIIDESGMPKERFSAEFPKEGPSILRIQQVVRGDSAAYFCASSPPAGTRSYEQYFGPGTRLTVT.

V usage is TRBV7-9 and J usage is TRBJ2-1; D possibly matches TRBD1 or TRBD2 (6 bases each). CDR3 size: 15 residues. The germline V gene has CDR1 SEHNR and CDR2 FQNEAQ (reference sequence). The V end lost 4 bases, the J end lost 4 bases, and 14 bases lay between the germline ends. The CDR3 protein is CASSSSRGRYNEQFF. CDR3 DNA: TGTGCCAGCAGCTCTTCTAGGGGGAGGTACAATGAGCAGTTCTTC.

Many counts were recorded for this clonotype. The gene calls are TRBV3-1 and TRBJ2-7; TRBD2 matches 11 bases. This CDR3 spans 16 amino acids. CDR1 and CDR2 from the germline V gene are LGHDT and YNNKEL (reference sequence). Trimming took 3 bases from V and 0 from J; bases not matched to a gene: 4. CDR3 amino acids: CASSHSTSGSSYEQYF. The CDR3 DNA is TGTGCCAGCAGCCATTCCACTAGCGGGAGCTCCTACGAGCAGTACTTC.

This clonotype was found many times. This chain joins TRBV27 and TRBJ1-2; D gene unclear. V was pared by 2 bases and J by 4 bases, with 14 bases between. Germline CDR1 is MNHEY and CDR2 is SMNVEV (reference sequence). The CDR3 spans 15 residues. CDR3 nucleotides: TGTGCCAGCAGTTTAGAATCGACCGGGAGCTATGGCTACACCTTC. This encodes CASSLESTGSYGYTF.

The chain is built from TRBV19 and TRBJ2-1; D possibly corresponds to TRBD1 (5 bases). CDR1 is LNHDA and CDR2 is SQIVND in the germline V gene (reference sequence). Trimming took off 6 bases at V and 4 bases at J, with 19 bases between the two ends. This CDR3 is built from 16 residues. CDR3: CASRDTGPPAYNEQFF. CDR3 nucleotides: TGTGCCAGTAGGGATACAGGCCCGCCCGCTTACAATGAGCAGTTCTTC.

The genes are TRBV29-1 and TRBJ2-7; 9 bases line up with TRBD1. The V segment lost 7 bases and the J segment 5 bases; nucleotides outside the gene matches: 6. The CDR3 is 12 amino acids. The germline V gene encodes CDR1 SQVTM and CDR2 ANQGSEA. CDR3 DNA: TGCAGCGCCCAGGGACAGGGAAACGAGCAGTACTTC. This translates into CSAQGQGNEQYF.

This clonotype showed up just a few times. This chain uses TRBV29-1 with TRBJ1-4; TRBD1 matches at 9 bases. CDR1 SQVTM and CDR2 ANQGSEA come from the germline V gene. This CDR3 comprises 13 residues. Trimming cost V 3 bases and J 4 bases; bases outside gene matches: 0. CDR3 sequence (DNA): TGCAGCGTTGAGACAGGGGGTAATGAAAAACTGTTTTTT. It is translated as CSVETGGNEKLFF.